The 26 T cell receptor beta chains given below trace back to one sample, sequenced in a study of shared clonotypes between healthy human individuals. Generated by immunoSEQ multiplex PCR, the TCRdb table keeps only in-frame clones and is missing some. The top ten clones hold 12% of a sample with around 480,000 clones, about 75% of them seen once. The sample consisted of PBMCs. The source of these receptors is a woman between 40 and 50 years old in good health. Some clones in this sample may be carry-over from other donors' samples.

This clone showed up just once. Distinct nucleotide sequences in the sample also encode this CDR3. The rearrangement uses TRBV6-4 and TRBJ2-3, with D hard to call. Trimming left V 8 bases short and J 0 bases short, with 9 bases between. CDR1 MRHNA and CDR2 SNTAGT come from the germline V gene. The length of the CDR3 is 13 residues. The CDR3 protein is CASSRSSTDTQYF. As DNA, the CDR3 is TGTGCCAGCTCCCGATCTAGCACAGATACGCAGTATTTT.

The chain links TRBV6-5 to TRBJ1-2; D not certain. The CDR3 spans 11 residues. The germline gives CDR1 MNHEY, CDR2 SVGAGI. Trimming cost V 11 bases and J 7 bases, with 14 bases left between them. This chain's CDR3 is CAAMGSAGYTF. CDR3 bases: TGTGCCGCGATGGGGAGTGCTGGCTACACCTTC.

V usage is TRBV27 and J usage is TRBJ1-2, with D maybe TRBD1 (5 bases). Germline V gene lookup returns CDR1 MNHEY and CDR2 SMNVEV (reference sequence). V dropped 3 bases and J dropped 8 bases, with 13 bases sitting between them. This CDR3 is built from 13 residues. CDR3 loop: CASSFSRERGYTF. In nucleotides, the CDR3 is TGTGCCAGCAGTTTTAGCAGGGAGCGCGGCTACACCTTC.

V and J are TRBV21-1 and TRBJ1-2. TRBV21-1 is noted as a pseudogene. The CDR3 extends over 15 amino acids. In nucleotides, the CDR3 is TGTGCCAGCAGCGACCCCGAGGGGTCCCTATATGGCTACACCTTC. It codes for CASSDPEGSLYGYTF.

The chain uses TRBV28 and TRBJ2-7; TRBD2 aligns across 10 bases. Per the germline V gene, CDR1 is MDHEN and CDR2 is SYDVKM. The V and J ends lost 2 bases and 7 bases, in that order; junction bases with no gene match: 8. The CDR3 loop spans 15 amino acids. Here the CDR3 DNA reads TGTGCCAGCAGTTTAGTTCTAGCGGGAGTGAAAGAGCAGTACTTC. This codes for CASSLVLAGVKEQYF.

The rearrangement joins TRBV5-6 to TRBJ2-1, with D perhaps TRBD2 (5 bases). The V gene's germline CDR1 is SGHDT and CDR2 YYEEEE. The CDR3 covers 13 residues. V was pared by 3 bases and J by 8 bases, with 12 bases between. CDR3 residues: CASSWERGYEQFF. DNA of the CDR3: TGTGCCAGCAGCTGGGAAAGAGGGTATGAGCAGTTCTTC.

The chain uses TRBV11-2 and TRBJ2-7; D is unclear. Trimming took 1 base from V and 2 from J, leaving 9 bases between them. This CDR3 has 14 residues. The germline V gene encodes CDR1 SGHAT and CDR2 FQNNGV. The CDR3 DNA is TGTGCCAGCAGCTTAGCTGCCGTAGCCTACGAGCAGTACTTC. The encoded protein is CASSLAAVAYEQYF.

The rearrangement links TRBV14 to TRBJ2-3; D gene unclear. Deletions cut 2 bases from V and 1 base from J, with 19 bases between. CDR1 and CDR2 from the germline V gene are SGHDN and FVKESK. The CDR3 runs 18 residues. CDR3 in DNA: TGTGCCAGCAGCCAATCATTGGCCTATTCCGAGGGCACAGATACGCAGTATTTT. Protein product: CASSQSLAYSEGTDTQYF.

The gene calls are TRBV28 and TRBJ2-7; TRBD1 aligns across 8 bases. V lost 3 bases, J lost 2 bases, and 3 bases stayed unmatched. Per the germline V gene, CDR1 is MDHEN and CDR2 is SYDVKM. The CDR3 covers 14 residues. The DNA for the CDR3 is TGTGCCAGCAGTTTCGGCAGGGGGCCCTACGAGCAGTACTTC. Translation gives CASSFGRGPYEQYF.

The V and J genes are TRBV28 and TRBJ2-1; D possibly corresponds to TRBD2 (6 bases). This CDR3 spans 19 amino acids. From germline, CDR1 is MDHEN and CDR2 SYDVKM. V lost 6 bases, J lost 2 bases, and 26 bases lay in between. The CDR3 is CASSKVRDFPLYAYNEQFF. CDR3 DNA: TGTGCCAGCAGCAAAGTCCGGGACTTCCCCCTCTACGCCTACAATGAGCAGTTCTTC.

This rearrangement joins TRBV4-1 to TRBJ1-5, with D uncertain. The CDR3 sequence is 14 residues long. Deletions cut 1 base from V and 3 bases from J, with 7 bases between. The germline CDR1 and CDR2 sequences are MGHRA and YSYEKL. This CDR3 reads CASSQGTDNQPQHF. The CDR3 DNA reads TGCGCCAGCAGCCAAGGGACGGACAATCAGCCCCAGCATTTT.

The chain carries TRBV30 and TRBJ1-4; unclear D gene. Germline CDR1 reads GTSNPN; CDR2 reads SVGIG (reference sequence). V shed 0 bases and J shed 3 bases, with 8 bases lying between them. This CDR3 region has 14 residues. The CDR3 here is CAWSVLQPNEKLFF. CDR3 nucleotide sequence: TGTGCCTGGAGTGTACTACAGCCTAATGAAAAACTGTTTTTT.

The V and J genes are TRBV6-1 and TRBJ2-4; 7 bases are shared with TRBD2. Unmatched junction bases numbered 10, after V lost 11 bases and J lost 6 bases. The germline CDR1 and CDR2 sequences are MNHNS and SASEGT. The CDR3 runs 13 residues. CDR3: CAVGGREVNIQYF. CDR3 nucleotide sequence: TGTGCCGTGGGAGGACGGGAGGTAAACATTCAGTACTTC.

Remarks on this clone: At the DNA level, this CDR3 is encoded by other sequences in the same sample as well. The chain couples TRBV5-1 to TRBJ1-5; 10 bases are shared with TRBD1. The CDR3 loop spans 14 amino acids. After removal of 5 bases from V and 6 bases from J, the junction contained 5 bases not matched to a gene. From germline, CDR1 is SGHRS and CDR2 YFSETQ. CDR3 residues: CASSLGQGTQPQHF. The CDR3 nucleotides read TGCGCCAGCAGTCTGGGACAGGGGACTCAGCCCCAGCATTTT.

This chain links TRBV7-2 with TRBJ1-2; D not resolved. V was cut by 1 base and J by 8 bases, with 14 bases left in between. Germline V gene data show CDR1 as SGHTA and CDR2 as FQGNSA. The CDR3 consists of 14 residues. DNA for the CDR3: TGTGCCAGCAGCTTAGTTGCGGGGAGCGAGGGCTACACCTTC. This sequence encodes CASSLVAGSEGYTF.

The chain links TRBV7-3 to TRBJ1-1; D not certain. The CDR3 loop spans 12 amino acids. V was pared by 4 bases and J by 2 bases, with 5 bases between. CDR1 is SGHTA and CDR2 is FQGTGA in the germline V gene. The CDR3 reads CASSSYNTEAFF. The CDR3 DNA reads TGTGCCAGCAGCTCCTATAACACTGAAGCTTTCTTT.

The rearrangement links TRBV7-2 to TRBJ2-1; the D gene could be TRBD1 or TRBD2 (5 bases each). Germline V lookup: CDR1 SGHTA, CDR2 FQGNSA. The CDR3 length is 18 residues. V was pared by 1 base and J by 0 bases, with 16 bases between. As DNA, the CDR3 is TGTGCCAGCAGCTTAGTGAGGGGTCCTCTCAGCTCCTACAATGAGCAGTTCTTC. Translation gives CASSLVRGPLSSYNEQFF.

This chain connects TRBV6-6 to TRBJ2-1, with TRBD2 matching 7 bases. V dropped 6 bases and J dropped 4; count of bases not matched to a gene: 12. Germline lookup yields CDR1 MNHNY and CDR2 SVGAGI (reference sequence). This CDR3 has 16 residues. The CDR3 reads CASRPLAAKRYNEQFF. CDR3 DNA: TGTGCCAGCAGACCCCTAGCGGCAAAGCGTTACAATGAGCAGTTCTTC.

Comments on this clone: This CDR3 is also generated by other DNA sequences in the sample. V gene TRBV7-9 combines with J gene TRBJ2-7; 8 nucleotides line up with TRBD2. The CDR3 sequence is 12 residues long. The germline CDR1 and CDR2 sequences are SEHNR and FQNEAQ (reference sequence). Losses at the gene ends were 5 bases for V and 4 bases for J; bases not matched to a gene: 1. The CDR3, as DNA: TGTGCCAGCAGCCCGGGGGGGTACGAGCAGTACTTC. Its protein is CASSPGGYEQYF.

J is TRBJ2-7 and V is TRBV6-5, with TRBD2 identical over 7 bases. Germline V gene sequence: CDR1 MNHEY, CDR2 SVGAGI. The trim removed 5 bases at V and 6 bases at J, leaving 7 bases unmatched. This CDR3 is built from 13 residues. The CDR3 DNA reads TGTGCCAGCAGTCTGGCGGGAGATCTCGAGCAGTACTTC. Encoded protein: CASSLAGDLEQYF.

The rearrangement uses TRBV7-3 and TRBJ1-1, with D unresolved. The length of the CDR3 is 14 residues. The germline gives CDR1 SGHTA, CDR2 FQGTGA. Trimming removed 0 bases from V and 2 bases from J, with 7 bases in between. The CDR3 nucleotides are TGTGCCAGCAGCTTAACAGCAGCTAACACTGAAGCTTTCTTT. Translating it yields CASSLTAANTEAFF.

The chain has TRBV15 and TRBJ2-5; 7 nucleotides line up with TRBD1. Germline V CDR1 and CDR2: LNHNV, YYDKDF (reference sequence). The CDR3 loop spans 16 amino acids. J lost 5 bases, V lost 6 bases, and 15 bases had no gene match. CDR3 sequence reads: CATRDPGTALGETQYF. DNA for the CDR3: TGTGCCACCAGAGACCCCGGGACAGCCTTGGGGGAGACCCAGTACTTC.

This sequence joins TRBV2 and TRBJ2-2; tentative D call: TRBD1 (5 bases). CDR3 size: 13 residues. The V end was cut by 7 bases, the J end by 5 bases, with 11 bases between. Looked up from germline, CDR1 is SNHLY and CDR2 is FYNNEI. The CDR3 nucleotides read TGTGCCAGCAATTTTCGGACAACCGGGGAGCTGTTTTTT. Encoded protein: CASNFRTTGELFF. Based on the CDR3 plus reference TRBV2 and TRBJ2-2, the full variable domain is EPEVTQTPSHQVTQMGQEVILRCVPISNHLYFYWYRQILGQKVEFLVSFYNNEISEKSEIFDDQFSVERPDGSNFTLKIRSTKLEDSAMYFCASNFRTTGELFFGEGSRLTVL.

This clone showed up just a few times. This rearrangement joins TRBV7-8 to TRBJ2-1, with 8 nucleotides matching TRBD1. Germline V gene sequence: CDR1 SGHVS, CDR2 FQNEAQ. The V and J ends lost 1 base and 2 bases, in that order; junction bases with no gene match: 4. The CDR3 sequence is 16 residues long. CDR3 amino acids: CASSLGAGGAYNEQFF. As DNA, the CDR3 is TGTGCCAGCAGCTTAGGGGCAGGGGGCGCCTACAATGAGCAGTTCTTC.

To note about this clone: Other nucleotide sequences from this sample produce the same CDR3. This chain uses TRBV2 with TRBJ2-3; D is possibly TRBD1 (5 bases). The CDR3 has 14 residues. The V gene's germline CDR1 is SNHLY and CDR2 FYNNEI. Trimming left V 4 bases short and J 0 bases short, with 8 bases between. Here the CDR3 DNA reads TGTGCCAGCAGTGTAGACAGAAGCACAGATACGCAGTATTTT. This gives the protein CASSVDRSTDTQYF.

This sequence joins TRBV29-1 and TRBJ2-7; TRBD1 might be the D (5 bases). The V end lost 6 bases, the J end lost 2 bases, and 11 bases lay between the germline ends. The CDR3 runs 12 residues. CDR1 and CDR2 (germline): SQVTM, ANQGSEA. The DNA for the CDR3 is TGCAGCGTCCAAGGGGCCGCCTACGAGCAGTACTTC. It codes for CSVQGAAYEQYF.